The 27 T cell receptor beta chains in this list originate from one sample, sequenced in a study of blood T cells in healthy people across ages. The second PCR ran roughly 6 to 11 cycles with a sample-barcoded 5' primer and J-beta primers. In TCRdb, the 5' RACE reads were re-called with MiXCR into one record per CDR3 protein. This table holds roughly 1,700,000 distinct CDR3 sequences, roughly 27% found once. The sample comprised blood. These receptors were collected from a woman aged 30 to 39 in good health.

The J gene is TRBJ2-7, the V gene TRBV20-1, with 14 bases lining up with TRBD2. The CDR3 loop spans 16 amino acids. After removal of 6 bases from V and 7 bases from J, the junction contained 14 bases not matched to a gene. Germline V lookup: CDR1 DFQATT, CDR2 SNEGSKA (reference sequence). The CDR3 DNA follows: TGCAGTGCCCGGGGACTAGCGGGAGCGAATCTCTATGAGCAGTACTTC. Translation gives CSARGLAGANLYEQYF.

The CDR3 bases are TGTGCCAGCAGCAGACTAGCGGGGGCGACCAATGAGCAGTTCTTC. Translating it yields CASSRLAGATNEQFF. The chain uses TRBV6-2 or TRBV6-3 and TRBJ2-1; the match to TRBD2 covers 12 bases. V lost 6 bases, J lost 6 bases, and 6 bases stayed unmatched. CDR3 size: 15 residues. In germline, CDR1 is MNHEY, CDR2 SVGEGT.

This clonotype was observed a few times. The genes are TRBV20-1 and TRBJ2-7, with TRBD1 identical over 8 bases. The V and J ends lost 0 bases and 2 bases, in that order; junction bases with no gene match: 6. This CDR3 has 15 residues. CDR1 DFQATT and CDR2 SNEGSKA come from the germline V gene (reference sequence). CDR3 DNA: TGCAGTGCTAGAGAACGGGACAGGAGCCCCTACGAGCAGTACTTC. Its protein is CSARERDRSPYEQYF.

The chain carries TRBV4-1 and TRBJ1-1, with D perhaps TRBD1 (5 bases). CDR3 length: 17 residues. Germline lookup yields CDR1 MGHRA and CDR2 YSYEKL. Trimming removed 1 base from V and 3 bases from J, with 18 bases in between. Here the CDR3 DNA reads TGCGCCAGCAGCCAAGGATATCGGGGGGGGTGGGACACTGAAGCTTTCTTT. It translates to CASSQGYRGGWDTEAFF.

Comment on this clonotype: A much larger clone differs from this one at a single base, so this may be a read error. The genes are TRBV6-5 and TRBJ2-3, with D possibly being TRBD1 (6 bases). This CDR3 contains 13 residues. Germline V gene lookup returns CDR1 MNHEY and CDR2 SVGAGI. DNA of the CDR3: TGTGCCGGCAGAGAAACAGGGATAGATACGCAGTATTTT. This gives the protein CAGRETGIDTQYF.

This chain links TRBV5-1 with TRBJ2-1; perhaps TRBD1 as D (6 bases). The length of the CDR3 is 14 residues. Germline lookup yields CDR1 SGHRS and CDR2 YFSETQ. Trimming removed 7 bases from V and 5 bases from J, with 16 bases in between. The CDR3 protein is CASAFMDRNNEQFF. The CDR3 DNA is TGCGCCAGCGCGTTTATGGACAGAAACAATGAGCAGTTCTTC.

In this sample, this clonotype turned up a few times. The rearrangement links TRBV28 to TRBJ1-4; no definite D call. In germline, CDR1 is MDHEN, CDR2 SYDVKM. V was pared by 7 bases and J by 0 bases, with 12 bases between. The CDR3 runs to 15 residues. CDR3 sequence (DNA): TGTGCCAGCACCTGGGGTCCACCAACTAATGAAAAACTGTTTTTT. Encoded protein: CASTWGPPTNEKLFF.

This clonotype was recorded a few times. This rearrangement joins TRBV7-9 to TRBJ1-2; no clear D gene. The length of the CDR3 is 13 residues. V dropped 6 bases and J dropped 3 bases, with 11 bases sitting between them. Germline loops: CDR1 SEHNR, CDR2 FQNEAQ (reference sequence). CDR3 nucleotide sequence: TGTGCCAGCAGTTTTAGGAACGACTATGGCTACACCTTC. Translated, it gives CASSFRNDYGYTF.

This chain uses TRBV5-4 with TRBJ2-6, with D maybe TRBD2 (5 bases). The CDR3 is made up of 16 amino acids. From germline, CDR1 is SGHNT and CDR2 YYREEE (reference sequence). V was cut by 0 bases and J by 0 bases, with 7 bases left in between. In DNA form, the CDR3 reads TGTGCCAGCAGCTTGGAACGGGACTCTGGGGCCAACGTCCTGACTTTC. Residues: CASSLERDSGANVLTF.

The sample holds a few counts of this clonotype. The chain has TRBV12-3 or TRBV12-4 and TRBJ2-1, with D possibly TRBD2 on 5 matching bases. The CDR3 consists of 15 residues. Trimming took off 2 bases at V and 6 bases at J, with 14 bases between the two ends. CDR3 loop: CASSLRAVIPNEQFF. CDR3 sequence (DNA): TGTGCCAGCAGTTTAAGAGCGGTGATCCCCAATGAGCAGTTCTTC.

This clonotype was found many times. The rearrangement links TRBV27 to TRBJ2-7; D is ambiguous. Germline V gene lookup returns CDR1 MNHEY and CDR2 SMNVEV (reference sequence). This CDR3 spans 13 amino acids. V dropped 10 bases and J dropped 6 bases, with 19 bases sitting between them. DNA of the CDR3: TGTGCCACCATGGAGCGTTTGAGTCGCGAGCAGTACTTC. Translated, it gives CATMERLSREQYF.

This sequence joins TRBV7-8 and TRBJ2-1, with unresolved D. The CDR3 runs to 17 residues. Trimming shortened V by 5 bases and J by 0 bases, and 17 bases separated the two germline ends. CDR1 is SGHVS, CDR2 FQNEAQ, per germline. The CDR3 sequence is CASSLGRSKSSYNEQFF. The DNA of the CDR3 is TGTGCCAGCAGCCTAGGACGTTCGAAAAGCTCCTACAATGAGCAGTTCTTC. The full variable domain, with the rest looked up from reference TRBV7-8 and TRBJ2-1, is GAGVSQSPRYKVAKRGQDVALRCDPISGHVSLFWYQQALGQGPEFLTYFQNEAQLDKSGLPSDRFFAERPEGSVSTLKIQRTQQEDSAVYLCASSLGRSKSSYNEQFFGPGTRLTVL.

A note on this clonotype: A much larger clone differs by one base, so this may be a read error. The chain combines TRBV28 with TRBJ2-5; D not certain. Between the trimmed V and J ends, which lost 10 bases and 11 bases, there was a span of 8 bases. Germline lookup yields CDR1 MDHEN and CDR2 SYDVKM. This CDR3 spans 8 amino acids. For the CDR3, the DNA is TGTGCCACCTTGGTGCAGTACTTC. Translation gives CATLVQYF.

This sequence joins TRBV4-3 and TRBJ2-5, with D uncertain. This CDR3 has 13 residues. The germline V gene encodes CDR1 LGHNA and CDR2 YSLEER. Trimming stripped 0 bases from V and 4 bases from J, with 6 bases between. CDR3 sequence: CASSQDGVETQYF. The DNA for the CDR3 is TGCGCCAGCAGCCAAGATGGGGTAGAGACCCAGTACTTC.

This clonotype was observed a few times. Here the CDR3 reads CASSYGRTAQEEKLFF. The CDR3, as DNA: TGTGCCAGCAGTTACGGGAGGACAGCCCAGGAGGAAAAACTGTTTTTT. V gene TRBV6-2 or TRBV6-3 combines with J gene TRBJ1-4; D may be TRBD1 (6 bases). Between the trimmed V and J ends, which lost 2 bases and 8 bases, there was a span of 18 bases. CDR3 length: 16 amino acids. CDR1 and CDR2 from the germline V gene are MNHEY and SVGEGT.

This chain uses TRBV11-2 with TRBJ2-1; possibly TRBD2 for D (6 bases). Germline assignment: CDR1 SGHAT and CDR2 FQNNGV. CDR3 length: 13 amino acids. With 3 bases removed from V and 5 bases from J, the gap between germline ends came to 8 bases. The CDR3 reads CASSFPGDNEQFF. In DNA form, the CDR3 reads TGTGCCAGCAGCTTCCCGGGGGACAATGAGCAGTTCTTC.

The chain is built from TRBV7-2 and TRBJ2-3; 10 bases line up with TRBD2. The CDR3 consists of 15 residues. The germline V gene encodes CDR1 SGHTA and CDR2 FQGNSA. J was trimmed by 5 bases and V by 1 base; bases with no gene match: 3. This CDR3 reads CASSLVTSGIDTQYF. The CDR3 DNA reads TGTGCCAGCAGCTTAGTTACTAGCGGGATAGATACGCAGTATTTT.

This chain joins TRBV20-1 and TRBJ1-2; D perhaps matches TRBD1 (5 bases). The CDR3 totals 12 residues. Germline CDR1 and CDR2: DFQATT and SNEGSKA (reference sequence). The V end was cut by 1 base, the J end by 9 bases, with 12 bases between. The chain's CDR3 is CSARVGGDSYTF. The CDR3 region has the DNA TGCAGTGCTAGAGTCGGGGGTGATAGCTACACCTTC.

The chain recombines TRBV14 with TRBJ2-1; TRBD1 might be the D (5 bases). Trimming shortened V by 4 bases and J by 6 bases, and 16 bases separated the two germline ends. The CDR3 has 15 amino acids. Germline CDR1 SGHDN, CDR2 FVKESK. CDR3 sequence: CASSPRARISNEQFF. The CDR3 DNA is TGTGCCAGCAGCCCCAGGGCTAGAATTTCCAATGAGCAGTTCTTC.

The genes are TRBV4-1 and TRBJ2-3, with D possibly matching TRBD2 (6 bases). Germline CDR1 is MGHRA and CDR2 is YSYEKL. The CDR3 runs 13 residues. Trimming pared 4 bases from V and 5 bases from J, leaving 10 bases between. CDR3 in DNA: TGCGCCAGCAGCCCAGAGGAGGGAGATACGCAGTATTTT. Its translation is CASSPEEGDTQYF.

There are many counts of this clonotype. The DNA of the CDR3 is TGCGCCAGCAGCCAGGGGAGAGGGAGTAGGGATGAGCAGTTCTTC. Translated, it gives CASSQGRGSRDEQFF. The V call is TRBV4-3, the J call TRBJ2-1; TRBD2 might be the D (5 bases). The V gene's germline CDR1 is LGHNA and CDR2 YSLEER. V lost 3 bases, J lost 8 bases, and 17 bases lay in between. This CDR3 is 15 amino acids long.

There are a few counts of this clonotype. V is TRBV27 and J is TRBJ2-1, with 10 nucleotides matching TRBD2. With 0 bases clipped from V and 7 bases from J, the junction kept 9 bases outside the gene matches. The CDR3 runs 17 residues. Germline values: CDR1 MNHEY, CDR2 SMNVEV (reference sequence). The CDR3 reads CASSLSPSSGGWNEQFF. The CDR3 bases are TGTGCCAGCAGTTTATCCCCTTCTAGCGGGGGATGGAATGAGCAGTTCTTC.

This clonotype was seen more than once but under ten times. The genes are TRBV27 and TRBJ2-5, with D perhaps being TRBD1 or TRBD2 (5 bases each). The CDR3 is 15 residues long. Trimming took off 6 bases at V and 2 bases at J, with 16 bases between the two ends. Germline CDR1 is MNHEY and CDR2 is SMNVEV (reference sequence). DNA for the CDR3: TGTGCCAGCAGCGTACTCCGGGACGGACAAGAGACCCAGTACTTC. As protein: CASSVLRDGQETQYF.

The chain carries TRBV12-5 and TRBJ2-1; 8 nucleotides agree with TRBD2. Germline CDR1 and CDR2: LGHNT and FRNRAP. J gave up 15 bases and V 0 bases, and 10 bases lay outside the gene matches. The CDR3 sequence is 14 residues long. CDR3 bases: TGTGCTAGTGGTTTGGTACCGGGACGAGCGGGAGTGTTCTTC. It yields the protein CASGLVPGRAGVFF.

Concerning this clonotype itself: A read error may be the cause here, since a much bigger clone is one base away. This rearrangement joins TRBV20-1 to TRBJ1-2; 9 nucleotides match TRBD1. After removal of 5 bases from V and 6 bases from J, the junction contained 13 bases not matched to a gene. Germline CDR1 and CDR2: DFQATT and SNEGSKA (reference sequence). The CDR3 extends over 15 amino acids. This CDR3 is CSARSGGTGRDGYTF. The CDR3 DNA reads TGCAGTGCTCGTAGCGGGGGGACAGGGAGGGATGGCTACACCTTC.

This clonotype was observed a handful of times. V gene TRBV7-2 combines with J gene TRBJ2-7, with 11 bases identical to TRBD2. The CDR3 spans 16 residues. Per the germline V gene, CDR1 is SGHTA and CDR2 is FQGNSA. J gave up 7 bases and V 1 base, and 9 bases lay outside the gene matches. The CDR3 coding sequence is TGTGCCAGCAGCTTAGATCGGTTAGCGGGAGGGGAGGAGCAGTACTTC. Protein: CASSLDRLAGGEEQYF.

The CDR3 bases are TGCGCCAGCAGCTTACGGACAGGGGGGGACACTGAAGCTTTCTTT. This sequence encodes CASSLRTGGDTEAFF. The V and J genes are TRBV5-1 and TRBJ1-1, with 10 bases lining up with TRBD1. Trimming at V came to 2 bases and at J to 3 bases, leaving 4 bases not matched to a gene. Looked up from germline, CDR1 is SGHRS and CDR2 is YFSETQ. The CDR3 runs to 15 residues.